This T cell receptor (beta chain) was recorded in a study of blood T cell repertoires in COVID-19. Study summary: Acute and convalescent COVID-19 samples came from the United States, Italy and Spain. PBMCs, B-cell-depleted T cells, or T cells were the source of the cDNA or gDNA that made up the material.

Trimming took off 3 bases at V and 7 bases at J, with 17 bases between the two ends. CDR3 length: 14 amino acids. CDR1 and CDR2 (germline): SGHNT, YYREEE (reference sequence). Original analysis: Estimated nucleated cell counts came from reference gene primer amplification. Profiled with immunoSEQ multiplex PCR; TCRdb holds only in-frame clones, not every one. The D gene and trimming were derived from the DNA, and the V and J assignments and clone size from that table. The sample lists more than 45,000 clones, 80% to 90% occurring once. The source material was peripheral blood. The rearrangement links TRBV5-4 to TRBJ2-7; TRBD2 is a possible D gene (6 bases). The clonotype comes from a man older than 75 with acute or convalescent COVID-19. The CDR3: CASSSYTREFEQYF. The CDR3, as DNA: TGTGCCAGCAGCTCATACACCCGGGAGTTTGAGCAGTACTTC.